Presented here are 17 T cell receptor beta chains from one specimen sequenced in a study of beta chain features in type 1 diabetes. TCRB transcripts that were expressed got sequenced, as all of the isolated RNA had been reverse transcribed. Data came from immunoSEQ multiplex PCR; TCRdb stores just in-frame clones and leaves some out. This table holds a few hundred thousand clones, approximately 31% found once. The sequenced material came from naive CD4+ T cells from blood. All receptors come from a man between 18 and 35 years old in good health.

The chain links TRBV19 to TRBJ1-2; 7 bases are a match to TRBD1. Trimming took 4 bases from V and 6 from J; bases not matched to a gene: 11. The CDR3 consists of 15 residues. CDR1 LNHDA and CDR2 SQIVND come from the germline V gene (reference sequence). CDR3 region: CASSKTGPSLHGYTF. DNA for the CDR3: TGTGCCAGTAGTAAGACAGGGCCATCCCTCCATGGCTACACCTTC. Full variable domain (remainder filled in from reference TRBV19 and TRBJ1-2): DGGITQSPKYLFRKEGQNVTLSCEQNLNHDAMYWYRQDPGQGLRLIYYSQIVNDFQKGDIAEGYSVSREKKESFPLTVTSAQKNPTAFYLCASSKTGPSLHGYTFGSGTRLTVV.

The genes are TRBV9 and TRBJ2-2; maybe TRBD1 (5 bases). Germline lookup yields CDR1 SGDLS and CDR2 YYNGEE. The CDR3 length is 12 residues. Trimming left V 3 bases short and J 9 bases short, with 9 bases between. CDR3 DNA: TGTGCCAGCAGCGATCAGGGCAGGGAGCTGTTTTTT. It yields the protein CASSDQGRELFF. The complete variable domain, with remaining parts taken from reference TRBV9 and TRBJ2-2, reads DSGVTQTPKHLITATGQRVTLRCSPRSGDLSVYWYQQSLDQGLQFLIQYYNGEERAKGNILERFSAQQFPDLHSELNLSSLELGDSALYFCASSDQGRELFFGEGSRLTVL.

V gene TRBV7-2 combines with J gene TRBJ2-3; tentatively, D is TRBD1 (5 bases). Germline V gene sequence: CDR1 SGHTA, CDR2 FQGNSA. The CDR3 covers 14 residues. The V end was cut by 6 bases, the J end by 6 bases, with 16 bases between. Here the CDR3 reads CASSQEWGGDTQYF. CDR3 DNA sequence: TGTGCCAGCAGTCAAGAGTGGGGCGGTGATACGCAGTATTTT.

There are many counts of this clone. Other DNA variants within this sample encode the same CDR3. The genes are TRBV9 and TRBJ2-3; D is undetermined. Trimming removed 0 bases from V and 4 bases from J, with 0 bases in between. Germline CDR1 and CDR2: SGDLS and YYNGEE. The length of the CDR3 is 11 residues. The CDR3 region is CASSVADTQYF. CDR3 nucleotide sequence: TGTGCCAGCAGCGTAGCAGATACGCAGTATTTT. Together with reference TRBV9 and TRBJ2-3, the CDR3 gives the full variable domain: DSGVTQTPKHLITATGQRVTLRCSPRSGDLSVYWYQQSLDQGLQFLIQYYNGEERAKGNILERFSAQQFPDLHSELNLSSLELGDSALYFCASSVADTQYFGPGTRLTVL.

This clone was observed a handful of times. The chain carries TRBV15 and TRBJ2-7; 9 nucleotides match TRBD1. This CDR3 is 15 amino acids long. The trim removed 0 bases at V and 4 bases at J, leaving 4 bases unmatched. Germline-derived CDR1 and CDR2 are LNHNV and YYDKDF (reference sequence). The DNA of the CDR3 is TGTGCCACCAGCAGAGATCCCGGGACAGGGTACGAGCAGTACTTC. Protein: CATSRDPGTGYEQYF. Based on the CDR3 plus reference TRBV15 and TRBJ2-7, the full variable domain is DAMVIQNPRYQVTQFGKPVTLSCSQTLNHNVMYWYQQKSSQAPKLLFHYYDKDFNNEADTPDNFQSRRPNTSFCFLDIRSPGLGDTAMYLCATSRDPGTGYEQYFGPGTRLTVT.

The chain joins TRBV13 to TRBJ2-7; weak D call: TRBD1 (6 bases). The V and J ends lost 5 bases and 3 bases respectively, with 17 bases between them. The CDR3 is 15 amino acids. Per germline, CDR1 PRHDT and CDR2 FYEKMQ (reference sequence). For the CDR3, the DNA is TGTGCCAGCAGCCTAAGATATCAGGGGAACTACGAGCAGTACTTC. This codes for CASSLRYQGNYEQYF.

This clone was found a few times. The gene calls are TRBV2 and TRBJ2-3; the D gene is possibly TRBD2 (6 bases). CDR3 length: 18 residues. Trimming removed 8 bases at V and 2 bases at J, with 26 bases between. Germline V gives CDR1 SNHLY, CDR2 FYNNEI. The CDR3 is CASRRDSQFARATDTQYF. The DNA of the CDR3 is TGTGCCAGCCGCCGGGACTCACAATTCGCCCGTGCCACAGATACGCAGTATTTT. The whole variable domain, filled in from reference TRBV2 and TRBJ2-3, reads EPEVTQTPSHQVTQMGQEVILRCVPISNHLYFYWYRQILGQKVEFLVSFYNNEISEKSEIFDDQFSVERPDGSNFTLKIRSTKLEDSAMYFCASRRDSQFARATDTQYFGPGTRLTVL.

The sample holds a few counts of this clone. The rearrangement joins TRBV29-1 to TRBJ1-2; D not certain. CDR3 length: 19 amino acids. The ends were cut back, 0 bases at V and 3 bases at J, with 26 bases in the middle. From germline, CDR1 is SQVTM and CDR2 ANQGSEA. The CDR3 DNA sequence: TGCAGCGTTGAAGATCAGGCCCCCTTAAAGACCCAGGACCACTATGGCTACACCTTC. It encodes CSVEDQAPLKTQDHYGYTF.

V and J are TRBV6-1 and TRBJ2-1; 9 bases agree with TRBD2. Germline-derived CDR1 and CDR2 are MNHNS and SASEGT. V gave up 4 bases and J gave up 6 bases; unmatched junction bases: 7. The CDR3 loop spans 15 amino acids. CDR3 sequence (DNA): TGTGCCAGCAGTGGGATATCTAGCGGGACCAATGAGCAGTTCTTC. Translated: CASSGISSGTNEQFF.

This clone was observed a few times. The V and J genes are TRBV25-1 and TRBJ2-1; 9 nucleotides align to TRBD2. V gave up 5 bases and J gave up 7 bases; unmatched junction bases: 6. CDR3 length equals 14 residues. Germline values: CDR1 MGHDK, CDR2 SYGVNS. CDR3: CASSRAGGGNEQFF. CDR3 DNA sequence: TGTGCCAGCAGTAGAGCGGGAGGAGGGAATGAGCAGTTCTTC.

Here the CDR3 DNA reads TGTGCCTGGAGTGACAGAGGCCATCAGCCCCAGCATTTT. Translated, it gives CAWSDRGHQPQHF. This chain joins TRBV30 and TRBJ1-5; no clear D. CDR1 and CDR2 (germline): GTSNPN, SVGIG (reference sequence). Trimming shortened V by 1 base and J by 5 bases, and 9 bases separated the two germline ends. The CDR3 runs 13 residues.

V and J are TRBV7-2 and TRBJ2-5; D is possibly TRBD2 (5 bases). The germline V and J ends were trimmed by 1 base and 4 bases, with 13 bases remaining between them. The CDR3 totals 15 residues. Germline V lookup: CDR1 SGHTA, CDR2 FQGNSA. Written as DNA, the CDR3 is TGTGCCAGCAGCTTAGTTTTAGGGAGTATAGAGACCCAGTACTTC. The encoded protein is CASSLVLGSIETQYF.

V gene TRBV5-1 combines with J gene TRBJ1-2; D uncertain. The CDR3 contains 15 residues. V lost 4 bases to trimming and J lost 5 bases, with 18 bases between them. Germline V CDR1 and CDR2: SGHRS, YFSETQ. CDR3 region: CASSQASGELYGYTF. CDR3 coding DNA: TGCGCCAGCAGCCAAGCTAGTGGGGAGCTTTATGGCTACACCTTC.

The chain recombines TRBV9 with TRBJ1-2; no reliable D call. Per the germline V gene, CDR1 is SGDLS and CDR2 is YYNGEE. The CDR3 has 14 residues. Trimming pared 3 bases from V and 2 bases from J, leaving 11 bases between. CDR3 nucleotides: TGTGCCAGCAGCGGATCGGACGGAAACTATGGCTACACCTTC. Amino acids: CASSGSDGNYGYTF.

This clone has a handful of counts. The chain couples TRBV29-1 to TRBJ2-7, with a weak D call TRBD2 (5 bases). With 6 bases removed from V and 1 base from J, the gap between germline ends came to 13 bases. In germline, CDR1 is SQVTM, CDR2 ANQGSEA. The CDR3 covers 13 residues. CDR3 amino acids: CSVWSGISYEQYF. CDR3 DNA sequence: TGCAGCGTCTGGAGCGGAATTTCCTACGAGCAGTACTTC.

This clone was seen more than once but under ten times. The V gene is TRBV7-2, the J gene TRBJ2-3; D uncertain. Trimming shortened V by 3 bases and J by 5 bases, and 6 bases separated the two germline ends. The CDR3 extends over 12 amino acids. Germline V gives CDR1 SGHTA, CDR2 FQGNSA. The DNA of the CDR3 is TGTGCCAGCAGCTTCCGAGAAGATACGCAGTATTTT. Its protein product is CASSFREDTQYF.

The chain's CDR3 is CAWTAQRGSGYTF. The CDR3, as DNA: TGTGCCTGGACCGCACAAAGGGGAAGTGGCTACACCTTC. The gene calls are TRBV30 and TRBJ1-2, with D maybe TRBD1 (5 bases). Looked up from germline, CDR1 is GTSNPN and CDR2 is SVGIG (reference sequence). The CDR3 loop spans 13 amino acids. V lost 4 bases, J lost 7 bases, and 16 bases lay in between.